A selection of T cell receptor beta chains follows, all from one sample in a study of T cells in localized non-small cell lung cancer. Some clones are missing from TCRdb's copy, which holds only in-frame ones; the method was immunoSEQ multiplex PCR. This sample has about 40,000 clones, with 81% found just once. Sequencing was performed on peripheral blood mononuclear cells, taken before any cancer treatment. These receptors were obtained from a male donor aged 60 or over with stage II lung adenocarcinoma. CDR3s include the opening cysteine and the closing phenylalanine or tryptophan. D genes are given only for firm matches. The size of a clone is reported for some rows only, either as once, few or many, or as a class for expanded clones.

v_call,clone_size,cdr3_length,d_call,j_call,cdr3_aa,cdr3_nt
TRBV6-5,NA,15,NA,TRBJ1-1,CASSSALGRRTEAFF,TGTGCCAGCAGCTCTGCCTTGGGGCGGAGAACTGAAGCTTTCTTT
TRBV18,once,13,TRBD1,TRBJ2-5,CASSGQAQETQYF,TGTGCCAGCTCGGGACAGGCCCAAGAGACCCAGTACTTC
TRBV30,NA,13,NA,TRBJ1-2,CAWSITQGDGYTF,TGTGCCTGGAGTATCACCCAAGGGGATGGCTACACCTTC
TRBV2,NA,13,TRBD2,TRBJ2-1,CAGGLAGRNEQFF,TGTGCCGGGGGACTAGCGGGAAGGAATGAGCAGTTCTTC
TRBV7-9,NA,13,TRBD1,TRBJ2-7,CASSATGVHEQYF,TGTGCCAGCAGCGCTACAGGGGTCCACGAGCAGTACTTC
TRBV19,NA,16,NA,TRBJ2-1,CASTQQGHLAYNEQFF,TGTGCCAGTACCCAACAGGGACACCTAGCCTACAATGAGCAGTTCTTC
TRBV2,few,14,TRBD1,TRBJ2-3,CASSGQGAPDTQYF,TGTGCCAGCAGTGGACAGGGGGCCCCAGATACGCAGTATTTT
TRBV6-5,NA,14,NA,TRBJ1-6,CASSYNRVSSPLHF,TGTGCCAGCAGTTACAACAGGGTATCATCACCCCTCCACTTT
TRBV10-3,NA,14,NA,TRBJ2-2,CATAGHPNTGELFF,TGTGCCACGGCGGGACATCCGAACACCGGGGAGCTGTTTTTT
TRBV6-6,NA,14,NA,TRBJ2-2,CASRPPGGPGELFF,TGTGCCAGCAGGCCTCCTGGAGGGCCCGGGGAGCTGTTTTTT
TRBV5-7,NA,14,NA,TRBJ1-5,CASSLGMSLGPQHF,TGTGCCAGCAGCCTCGGGATGTCGCTTGGGCCCCAGCATTTT
TRBV7-2,NA,16,TRBD1,TRBJ2-2,CASSLGTGSNTGELFF,TGTGCCAGCAGCTTAGGGACAGGGTCTAACACCGGGGAGCTGTTTTTT
TRBV10-3,NA,13,NA,TRBJ1-1,CAIQGRGNTEAFF,TGTGCCATCCAGGGGAGGGGGAACACTGAAGCTTTCTTT
TRBV5-6,NA,16,NA,TRBJ2-1,CASSLDSGTNYNEQFF,TGTGCCAGCAGCTTGGATAGCGGAACTAACTACAATGAGCAGTTCTTC
TRBV6-5,NA,14,TRBD2,TRBJ2-2,CASSSGTITGELFF,TGTGCCAGCAGTTCCGGGACTATCACCGGGGAGCTGTTTTTT
TRBV19,NA,13,NA,TRBJ1-1,CASSLDKYTEAFF,TGTGCCAGTAGCCTGGACAAGTACACTGAAGCTTTCTTT
TRBV5-1,NA,15,TRBD2,TRBJ2-3,CASSAGGGITDTQYF,TGCGCCAGCAGCGCTGGCGGGGGTATCACAGATACGCAGTATTTT
TRBV7-2,NA,15,TRBD2,TRBJ2-1,CASSRGTSGYNEQFF,TGTGCCAGCAGTCGAGGGACTAGCGGCTACAATGAGCAGTTCTTC
TRBV7-2,NA,15,NA,TRBJ1-1,CASSLVKGGGTEAFF,TGTGCCAGCAGCTTAGTCAAGGGTGGAGGCACTGAAGCTTTCTTT
TRBV30,once,17,NA,TRBJ1-6,CAWSVLGTGSYNSPLHF,TGTGCCTGGAGTGTACTGGGGACTGGGAGTTATAATTCACCCCTCCACTTT
TRBV6-5,NA,15,TRBD1,TRBJ2-7,CASSTPRGRWYEQYF,TGTGCCAGCAGTACCCCAAGGGGGCGGTGGTACGAGCAGTACTTC
TRBV7-2,NA,16,NA,TRBJ1-3,CASSLVGGNSGNTIYF,TGTGCCAGCAGCTTAGTAGGGGGGAACTCTGGAAACACCATATATTTT